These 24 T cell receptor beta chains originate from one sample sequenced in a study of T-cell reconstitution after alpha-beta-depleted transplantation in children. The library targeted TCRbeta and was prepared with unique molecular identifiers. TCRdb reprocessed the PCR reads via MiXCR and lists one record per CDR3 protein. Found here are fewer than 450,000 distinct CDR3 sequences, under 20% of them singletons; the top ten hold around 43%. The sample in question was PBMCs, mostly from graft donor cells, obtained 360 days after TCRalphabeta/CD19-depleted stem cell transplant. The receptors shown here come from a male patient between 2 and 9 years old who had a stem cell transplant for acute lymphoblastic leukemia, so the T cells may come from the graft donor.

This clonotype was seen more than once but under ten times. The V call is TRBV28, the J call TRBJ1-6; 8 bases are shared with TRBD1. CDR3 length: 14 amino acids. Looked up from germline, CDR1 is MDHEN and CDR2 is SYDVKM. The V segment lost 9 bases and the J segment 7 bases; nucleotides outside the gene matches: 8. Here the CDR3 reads CASSQGAGNSPLHF. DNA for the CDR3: TGTGCCAGTTCCCAGGGGGCTGGAAATTCACCCCTCCACTTT.

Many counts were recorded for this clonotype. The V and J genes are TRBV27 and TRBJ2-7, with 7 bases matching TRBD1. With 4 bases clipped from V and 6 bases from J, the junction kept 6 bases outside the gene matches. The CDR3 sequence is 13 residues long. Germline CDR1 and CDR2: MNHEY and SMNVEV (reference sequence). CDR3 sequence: CASSSLTGTEQYF. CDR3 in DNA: TGTGCCAGCAGTTCCCTGACAGGGACCGAGCAGTACTTC.

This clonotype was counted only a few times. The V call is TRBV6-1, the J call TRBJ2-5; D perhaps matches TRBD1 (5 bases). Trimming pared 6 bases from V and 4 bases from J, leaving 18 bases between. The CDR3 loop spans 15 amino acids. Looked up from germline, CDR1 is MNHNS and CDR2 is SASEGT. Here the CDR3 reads CASRAPTAPTETQYF. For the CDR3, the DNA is TGTGCCAGCAGGGCCCCGACAGCCCCGACAGAGACCCAGTACTTC.

The CDR3 reads CASSQDGAGDQPQHF. DNA of the CDR3: TGCGCCAGCAGCCAAGATGGAGCAGGGGATCAGCCCCAGCATTTT. The genes are TRBV4-3 and TRBJ1-5; perhaps TRBD1 as D (6 bases). Germline CDR1 LGHNA, CDR2 YSLEER. V gave up 0 bases and J gave up 5 bases, with 11 bases separating them. The CDR3 has 15 amino acids.

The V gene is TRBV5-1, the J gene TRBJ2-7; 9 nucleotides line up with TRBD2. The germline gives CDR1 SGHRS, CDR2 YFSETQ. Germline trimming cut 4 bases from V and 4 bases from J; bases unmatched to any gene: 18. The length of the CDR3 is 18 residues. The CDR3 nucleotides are TGCGCCAGCAGCCCTTTGACTGGCGTAAGCGGGAGGAGGTACGAGCAGTACTTC. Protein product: CASSPLTGVSGRRYEQYF. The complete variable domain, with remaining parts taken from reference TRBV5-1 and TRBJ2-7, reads KAGVTQTPRYLIKTRGQQVTLSCSPISGHRSVSWYQQTPGQGLQFLFEYFSETQRNKGNFPGRFSGRQFSNSRSEMNVSTLELGDSALYLCASSPLTGVSGRRYEQYFGPGTRLTVT.

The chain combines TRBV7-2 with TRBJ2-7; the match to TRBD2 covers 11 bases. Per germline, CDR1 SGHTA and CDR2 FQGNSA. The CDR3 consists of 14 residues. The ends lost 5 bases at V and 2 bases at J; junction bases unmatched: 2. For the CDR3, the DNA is TGTGCCAGCAGCATACTAGCGGGAGCCTACGAGCAGTACTTC. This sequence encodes CASSILAGAYEQYF. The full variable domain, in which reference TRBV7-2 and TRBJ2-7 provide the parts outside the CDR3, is GAGVSQSPSNKVTEKGKDVELRCDPISGHTALYWYRQSLGQGLEFLIYFQGNSAPDKSGLPSDRFSAERTGGSVSTLTIQRTQQEDSAVYLCASSILAGAYEQYFGPGTRLTVT.

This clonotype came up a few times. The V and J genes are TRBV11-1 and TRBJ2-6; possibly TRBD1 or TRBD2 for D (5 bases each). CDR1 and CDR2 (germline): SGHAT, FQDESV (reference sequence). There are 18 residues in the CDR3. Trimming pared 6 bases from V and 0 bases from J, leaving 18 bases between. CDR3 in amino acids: CASRPPPGRSSGANVLTF. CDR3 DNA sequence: TGTGCCAGCAGACCTCCTCCGGGACGGAGCTCTGGGGCCAACGTCCTGACTTTC.

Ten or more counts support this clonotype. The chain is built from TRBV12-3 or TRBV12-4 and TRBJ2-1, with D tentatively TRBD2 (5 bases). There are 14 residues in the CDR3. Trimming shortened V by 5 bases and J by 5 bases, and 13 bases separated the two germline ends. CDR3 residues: CASSPGYYDNEQFF. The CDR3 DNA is TGTGCCAGCAGTCCGGGGTACTACGACAATGAGCAGTTCTTC.

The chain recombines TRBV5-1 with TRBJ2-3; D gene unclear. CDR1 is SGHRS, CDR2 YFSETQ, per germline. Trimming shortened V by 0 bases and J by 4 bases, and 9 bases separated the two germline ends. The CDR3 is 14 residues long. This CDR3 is CASSLGRNADTQYF. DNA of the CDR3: TGCGCCAGCAGCTTGGGGCGTAACGCAGATACGCAGTATTTT.

The CDR3 DNA follows: TGCAGTGCTAGGGACACTTACCTCTCCTACGAGCAGTACTTC. This codes for CSARDTYLSYEQYF. The chain recombines TRBV20-1 with TRBJ2-7, with a possible D match to TRBD1 (5 bases). The CDR3 length is 14 residues. Germline lookup yields CDR1 DFQATT and CDR2 SNEGSKA (reference sequence). Trimming removed 3 bases from V and 0 bases from J, with 12 bases in between.

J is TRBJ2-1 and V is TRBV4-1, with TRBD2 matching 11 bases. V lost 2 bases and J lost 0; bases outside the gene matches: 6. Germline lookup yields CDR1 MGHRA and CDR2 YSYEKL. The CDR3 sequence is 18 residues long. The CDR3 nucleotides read TGCGCCAGCAGCCAATATAGCGGGAGGGCTAGCTCCTACAATGAGCAGTTCTTC. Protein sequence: CASSQYSGRASSYNEQFF.

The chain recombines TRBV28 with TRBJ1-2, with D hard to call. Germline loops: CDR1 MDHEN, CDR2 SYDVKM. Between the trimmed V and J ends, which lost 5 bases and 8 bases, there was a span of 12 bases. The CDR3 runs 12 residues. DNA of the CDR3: TGTGCCAGCAGTCCACCCTTTCGGGGCTACACCTTC. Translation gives CASSPPFRGYTF.

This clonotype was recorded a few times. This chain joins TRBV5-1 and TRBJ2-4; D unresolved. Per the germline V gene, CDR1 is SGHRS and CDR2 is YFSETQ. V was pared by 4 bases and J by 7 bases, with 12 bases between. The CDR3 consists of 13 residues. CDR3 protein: CASSPKGRNIQYF. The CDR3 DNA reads TGCGCCAGCAGCCCCAAGGGCCGGAACATTCAGTACTTC.

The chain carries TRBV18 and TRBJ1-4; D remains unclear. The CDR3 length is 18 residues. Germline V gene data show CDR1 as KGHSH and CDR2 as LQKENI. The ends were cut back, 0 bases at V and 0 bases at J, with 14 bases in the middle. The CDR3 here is CASSPPVGESATNEKLFF. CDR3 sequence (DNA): TGTGCCAGCTCACCACCGGTTGGGGAGTCGGCAACTAATGAAAAACTGTTTTTT.

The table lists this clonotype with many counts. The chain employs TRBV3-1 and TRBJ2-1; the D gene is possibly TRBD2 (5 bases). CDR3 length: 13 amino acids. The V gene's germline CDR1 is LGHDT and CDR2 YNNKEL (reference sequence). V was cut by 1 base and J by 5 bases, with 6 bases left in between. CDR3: CASSQAGDNEQFF. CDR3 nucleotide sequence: TGTGCCAGCAGCCAAGCCGGGGACAATGAGCAGTTCTTC.

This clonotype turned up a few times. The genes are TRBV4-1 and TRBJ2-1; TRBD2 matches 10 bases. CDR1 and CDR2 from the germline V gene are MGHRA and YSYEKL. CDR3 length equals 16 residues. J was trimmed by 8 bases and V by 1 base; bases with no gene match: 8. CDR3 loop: CASSQVVASGSDEQFF. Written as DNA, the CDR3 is TGCGCCAGCAGCCAAGTGGTTGCTAGCGGGAGCGATGAGCAGTTCTTC.

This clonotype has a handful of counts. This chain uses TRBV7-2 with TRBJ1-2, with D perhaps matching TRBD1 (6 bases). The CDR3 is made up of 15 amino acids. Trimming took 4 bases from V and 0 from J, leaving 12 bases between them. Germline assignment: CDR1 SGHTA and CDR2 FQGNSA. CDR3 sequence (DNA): TGTGCCAGCAGCTCACAGGGCCTTTCTAACTATGGCTACACCTTC. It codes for CASSSQGLSNYGYTF.

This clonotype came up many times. The DNA for the CDR3 is TGTGCCAGCAGCCAGGGGCCCCCCTACGAGCAGTACTTC. It codes for CASSQGPPYEQYF. The chain has TRBV12-3 or TRBV12-4 and TRBJ2-7, with a possible D match to TRBD1 (6 bases). Trimming shortened V by 6 bases and J by 2 bases, and 11 bases separated the two germline ends. CDR3 length: 13 amino acids.

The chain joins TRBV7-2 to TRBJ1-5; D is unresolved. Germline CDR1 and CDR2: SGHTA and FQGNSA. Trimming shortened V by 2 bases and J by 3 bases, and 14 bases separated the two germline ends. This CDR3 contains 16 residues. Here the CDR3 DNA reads TGTGCCAGCAGCTTAATGGCAGTTCGGTCCAATCAGCCCCAGCATTTT. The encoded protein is CASSLMAVRSNQPQHF.

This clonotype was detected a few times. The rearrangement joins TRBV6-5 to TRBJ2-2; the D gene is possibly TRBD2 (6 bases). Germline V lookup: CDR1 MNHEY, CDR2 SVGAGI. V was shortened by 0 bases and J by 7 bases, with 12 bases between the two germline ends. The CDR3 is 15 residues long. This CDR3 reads CASSYSILAGGELFF. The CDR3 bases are TGTGCCAGCAGTTACTCTATACTAGCTGGCGGGGAGCTGTTTTTT.

In DNA form, the CDR3 reads TGTGCCAGCAGCCCCGGGAGTGCAGGAACAGATACGCAGTATTTT. This encodes CASSPGSAGTDTQYF. The chain combines TRBV7-9 with TRBJ2-3, with D possibly being TRBD2 (6 bases). V was trimmed by 5 bases and J by 3 bases, leaving 15 bases between them. Germline CDR1 SEHNR, CDR2 FQNEAQ (reference sequence). The CDR3 contains 15 residues.

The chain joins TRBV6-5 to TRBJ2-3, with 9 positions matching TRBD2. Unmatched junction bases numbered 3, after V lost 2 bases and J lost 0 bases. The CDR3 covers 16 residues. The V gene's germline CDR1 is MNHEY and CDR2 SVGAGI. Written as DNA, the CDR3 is TGTGCCAGCAGTTACCCCAGCGGGGGGAGCACAGATACGCAGTATTTT. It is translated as CASSYPSGGSTDTQYF.

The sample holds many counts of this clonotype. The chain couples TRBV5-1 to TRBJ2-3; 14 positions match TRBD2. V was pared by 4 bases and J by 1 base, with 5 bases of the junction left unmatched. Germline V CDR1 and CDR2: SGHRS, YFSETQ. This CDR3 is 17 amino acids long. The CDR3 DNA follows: TGCGCCAGCAGCGAAGGACTAGCGGGAGGACGCACAGATACGCAGTATTTT. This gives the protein CASSEGLAGGRTDTQYF.

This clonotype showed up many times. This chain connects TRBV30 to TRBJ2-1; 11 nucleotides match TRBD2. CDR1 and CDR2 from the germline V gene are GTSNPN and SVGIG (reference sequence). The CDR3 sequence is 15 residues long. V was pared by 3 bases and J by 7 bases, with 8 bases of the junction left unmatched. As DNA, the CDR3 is TGTGCCTGGAGCGTCCGGTTAGCGGGAGGGAATGAGCAGTTCTTC. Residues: CAWSVRLAGGNEQFF.